This T cell receptor beta chain was retrieved from a study of T cell responses to AZD1222 COVID-19 vaccine. The method was immunoSEQ multiplex PCR; TCRdb's version includes in-frame clones alone and lacks a portion of them. The sample records under 150,000 clones, roughly 80% being singletons. Germline lookup yields CDR1 SGHNT and CDR2 YYREEE (reference sequence). V dropped 0 bases and J dropped 8; count of bases not matched to a gene: 13. The CDR3 is made up of 17 amino acids. General observations from the study: The study reported that nearly half of spike-specific TCRs target unmutated variant regions. Following two doses of AZD1222, Spike-specific TCR breadth and depth rose. Baseline serostatus was positive in only six AZD1222 recipients. Repertoire sampling was restricted to post-peak T cell response timepoints.

Turning to this clone: Its antigen remains unknown.

J is TRBJ2-1 and V is TRBV5-4, with 8 bases lining up with TRBD2. This clonotype originated in an adult in good health. The sequencing used peripheral blood, collected on day 0 of MenACWY control vaccination. In DNA, the CDR3 is TGTGCCAGCAGCTTGGGATTGGGCGGGGGGCTCCCCCATGAGCAGTTCTTC. It yields the protein CASSLGLGGGLPHEQFF.